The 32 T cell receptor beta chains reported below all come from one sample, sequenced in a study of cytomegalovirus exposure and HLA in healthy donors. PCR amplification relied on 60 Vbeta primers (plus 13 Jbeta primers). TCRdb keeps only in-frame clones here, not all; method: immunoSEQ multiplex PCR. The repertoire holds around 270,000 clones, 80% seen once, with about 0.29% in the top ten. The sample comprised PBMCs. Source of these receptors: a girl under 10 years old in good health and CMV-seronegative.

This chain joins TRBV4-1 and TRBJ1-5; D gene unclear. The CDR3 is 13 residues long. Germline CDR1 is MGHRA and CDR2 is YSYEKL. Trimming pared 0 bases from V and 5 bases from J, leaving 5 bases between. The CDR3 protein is CASSQEIDQPQHF. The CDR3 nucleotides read TGCGCCAGCAGCCAAGAAATAGATCAGCCCCAGCATTTT.

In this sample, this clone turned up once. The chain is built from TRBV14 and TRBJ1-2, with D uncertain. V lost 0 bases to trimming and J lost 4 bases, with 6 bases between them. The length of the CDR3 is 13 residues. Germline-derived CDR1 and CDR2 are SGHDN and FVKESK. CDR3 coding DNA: TGTGCCAGCAGCCAAGATAGAGCCTATGGCTACACCTTC. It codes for CASSQDRAYGYTF.

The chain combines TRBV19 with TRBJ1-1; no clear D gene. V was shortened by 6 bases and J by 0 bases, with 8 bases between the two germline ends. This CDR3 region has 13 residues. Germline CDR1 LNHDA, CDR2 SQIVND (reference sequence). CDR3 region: CASSSGLNTEAFF. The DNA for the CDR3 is TGTGCCAGTAGCTCGGGGTTGAACACTGAAGCTTTCTTT.

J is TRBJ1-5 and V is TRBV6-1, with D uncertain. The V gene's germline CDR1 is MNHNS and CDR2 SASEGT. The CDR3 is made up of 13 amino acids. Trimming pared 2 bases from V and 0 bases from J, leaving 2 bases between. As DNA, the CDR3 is TGTGCCAGCAGTGAACGTAGCAATCAGCCCCAGCATTTT. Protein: CASSERSNQPQHF.

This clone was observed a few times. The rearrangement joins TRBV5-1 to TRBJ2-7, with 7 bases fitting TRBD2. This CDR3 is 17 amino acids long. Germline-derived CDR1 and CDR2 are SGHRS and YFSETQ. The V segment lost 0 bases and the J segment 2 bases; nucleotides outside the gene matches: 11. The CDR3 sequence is CASSLAPATSVPYEQYF. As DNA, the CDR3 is TGCGCCAGCAGCTTGGCCCCGGCCACTAGCGTCCCCTACGAGCAGTACTTC.

CDR3 DNA: TGTGCCAGCAGCTCAACTAGCTCCTACGAGCAGTACTTC. This sequence encodes CASSSTSSYEQYF. The V gene is TRBV7-9, the J gene TRBJ2-7; D may be TRBD2 (5 bases). The CDR3 totals 13 residues. Trimming took off 4 bases at V and 0 bases at J, with 7 bases between the two ends. Per the germline V gene, CDR1 is SEHNR and CDR2 is FQNEAQ (reference sequence).

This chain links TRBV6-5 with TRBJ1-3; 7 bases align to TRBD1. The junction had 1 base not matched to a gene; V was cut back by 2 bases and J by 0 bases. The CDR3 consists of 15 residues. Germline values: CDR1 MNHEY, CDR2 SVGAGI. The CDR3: CASSYTGDSGNTIYF. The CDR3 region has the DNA TGTGCCAGCAGTTACACAGGGGACTCTGGAAACACCATATATTTT.

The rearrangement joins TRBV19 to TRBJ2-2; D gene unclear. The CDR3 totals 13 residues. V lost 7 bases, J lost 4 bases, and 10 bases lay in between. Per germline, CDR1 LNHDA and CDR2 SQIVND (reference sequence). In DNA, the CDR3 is TGTGCCAGTAATACAATCCTCACCGGGGAGCTGTTTTTT. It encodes CASNTILTGELFF.

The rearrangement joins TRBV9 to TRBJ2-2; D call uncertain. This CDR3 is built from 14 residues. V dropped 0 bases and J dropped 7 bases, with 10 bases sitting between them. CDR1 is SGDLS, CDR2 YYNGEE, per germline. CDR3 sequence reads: CASSVEYQRGELFF. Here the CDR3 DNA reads TGTGCCAGCAGCGTAGAGTATCAGCGCGGGGAGCTGTTTTTT.

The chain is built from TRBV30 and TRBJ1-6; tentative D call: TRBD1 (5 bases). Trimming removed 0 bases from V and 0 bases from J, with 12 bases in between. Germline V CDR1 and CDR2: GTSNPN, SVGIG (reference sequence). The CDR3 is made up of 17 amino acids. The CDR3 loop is CAWSVEGVRSYNSPLHF. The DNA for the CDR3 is TGTGCCTGGAGTGTAGAAGGGGTTCGCTCCTATAATTCACCCCTCCACTTT.

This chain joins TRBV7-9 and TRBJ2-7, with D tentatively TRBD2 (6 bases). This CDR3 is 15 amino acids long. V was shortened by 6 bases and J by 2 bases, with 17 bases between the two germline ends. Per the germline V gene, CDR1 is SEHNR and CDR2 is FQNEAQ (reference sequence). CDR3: CASSLGGSGTYEQYF. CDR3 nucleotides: TGTGCCAGCAGTTTGGGGGGATCAGGGACCTACGAGCAGTACTTC.

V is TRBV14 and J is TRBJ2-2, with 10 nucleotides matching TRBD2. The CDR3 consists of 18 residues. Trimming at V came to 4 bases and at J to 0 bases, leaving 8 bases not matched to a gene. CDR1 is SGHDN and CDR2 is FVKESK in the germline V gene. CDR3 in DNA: TGTGCCAGCAGCCTCCTTCTAGCGGGGGCCGCGAACACCGGGGAGCTGTTTTTT. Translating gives CASSLLLAGAANTGELFF.

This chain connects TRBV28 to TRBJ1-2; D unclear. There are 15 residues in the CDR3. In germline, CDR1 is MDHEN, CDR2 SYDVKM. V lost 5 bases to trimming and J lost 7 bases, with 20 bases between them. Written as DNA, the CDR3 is TGTGCCAGCAGTCGGGAGGGTTTCGGGGTAGGTGGCTACACCTTC. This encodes CASSREGFGVGGYTF.

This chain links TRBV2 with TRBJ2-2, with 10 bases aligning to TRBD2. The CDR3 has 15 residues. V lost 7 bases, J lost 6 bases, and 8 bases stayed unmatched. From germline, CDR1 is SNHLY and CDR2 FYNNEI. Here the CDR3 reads CASIGAGGPAGELFF. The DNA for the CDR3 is TGTGCCAGCATAGGAGCGGGGGGGCCGGCCGGGGAGCTGTTTTTT.

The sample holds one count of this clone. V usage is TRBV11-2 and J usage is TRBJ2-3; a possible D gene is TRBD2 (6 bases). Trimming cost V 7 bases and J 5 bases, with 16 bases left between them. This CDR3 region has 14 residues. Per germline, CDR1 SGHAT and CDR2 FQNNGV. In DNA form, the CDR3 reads TGTGCCAGCACCCCCGGGAGATCGCAAGATACGCAGTATTTT. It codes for CASTPGRSQDTQYF. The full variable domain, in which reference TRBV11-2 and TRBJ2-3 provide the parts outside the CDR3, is EAGVAQSPRYKIIEKRQSVAFWCNPISGHATLYWYQQILGQGPKLLIQFQNNGVVDDSQLPKDRFSAERLKGVDSTLKIQPAKLEDSAVYLCASTPGRSQDTQYFGPGTRLTVL.

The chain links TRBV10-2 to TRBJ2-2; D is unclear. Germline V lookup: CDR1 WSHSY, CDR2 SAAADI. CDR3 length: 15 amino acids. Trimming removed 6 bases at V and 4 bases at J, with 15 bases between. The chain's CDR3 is CASRYSSASTGELFF. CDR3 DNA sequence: TGCGCCAGCAGATACAGTTCCGCGAGCACCGGGGAGCTGTTTTTT.

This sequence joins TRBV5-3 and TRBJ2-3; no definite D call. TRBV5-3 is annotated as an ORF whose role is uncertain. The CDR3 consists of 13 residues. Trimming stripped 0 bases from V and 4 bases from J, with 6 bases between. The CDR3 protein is CARSLDGADTQYF. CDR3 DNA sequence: TGTGCCAGAAGCTTGGACGGTGCAGATACGCAGTATTTT.

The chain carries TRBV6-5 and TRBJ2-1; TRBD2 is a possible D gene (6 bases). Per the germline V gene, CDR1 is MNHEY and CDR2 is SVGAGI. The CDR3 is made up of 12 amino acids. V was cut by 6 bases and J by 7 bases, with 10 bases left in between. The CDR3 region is CASSPGGNEQFF. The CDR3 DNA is TGTGCCAGCAGCCCTGGGGGGAATGAGCAGTTCTTC.

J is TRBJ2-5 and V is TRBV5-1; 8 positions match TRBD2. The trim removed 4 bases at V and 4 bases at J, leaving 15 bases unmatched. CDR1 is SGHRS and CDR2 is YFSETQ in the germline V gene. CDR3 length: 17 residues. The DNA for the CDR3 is TGCGCCAGCAGCCTGAGGCGAGCGGGGGATAGAGGAGAGACCCAGTACTTC. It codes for CASSLRRAGDRGETQYF.

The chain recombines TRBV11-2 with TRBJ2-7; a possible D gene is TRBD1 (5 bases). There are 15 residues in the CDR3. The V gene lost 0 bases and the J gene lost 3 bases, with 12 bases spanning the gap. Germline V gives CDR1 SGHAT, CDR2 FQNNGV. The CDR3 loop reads CASSLESHQGYEQYF. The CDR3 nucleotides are TGTGCCAGCAGCTTAGAGTCCCACCAGGGCTACGAGCAGTACTTC.

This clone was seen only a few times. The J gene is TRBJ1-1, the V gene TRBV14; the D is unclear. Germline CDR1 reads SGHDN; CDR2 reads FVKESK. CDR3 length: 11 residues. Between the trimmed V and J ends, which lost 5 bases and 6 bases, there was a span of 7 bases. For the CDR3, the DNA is TGTGCCAGCAGCATCCGGGCTGAAGCTTTCTTT. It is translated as CASSIRAEAFF.

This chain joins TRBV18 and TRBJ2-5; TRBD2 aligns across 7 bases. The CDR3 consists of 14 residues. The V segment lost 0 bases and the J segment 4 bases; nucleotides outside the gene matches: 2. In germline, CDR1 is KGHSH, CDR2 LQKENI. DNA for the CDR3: TGTGCCAGCTCACCACCGACTAGCAGAGAGACCCAGTACTTC. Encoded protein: CASSPPTSRETQYF.

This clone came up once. As DNA, the CDR3 is TGTGCCAGCATCCCTCGGGAACTATCACTCGGCGGGGAGCTGTTTTTT. It is translated as CASIPRELSLGGELFF. The J gene is TRBJ2-2, the V gene TRBV11-2; a weak D match, TRBD2 (5 bases). Germline V CDR1 and CDR2: SGHAT, FQNNGV. The CDR3 consists of 16 residues. V shed 7 bases and J shed 7 bases, with 22 bases lying between them.

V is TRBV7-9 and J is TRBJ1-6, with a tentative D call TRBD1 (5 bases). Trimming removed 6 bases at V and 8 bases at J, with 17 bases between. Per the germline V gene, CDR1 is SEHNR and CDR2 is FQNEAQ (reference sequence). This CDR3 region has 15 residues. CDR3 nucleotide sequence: TGTGCCAGCAGACATGCGGGACGAGAAGATTCACCCCTCCACTTT. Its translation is CASRHAGREDSPLHF. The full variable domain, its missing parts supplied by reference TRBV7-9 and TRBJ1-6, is DTGVSQNPRHKITKRGQNVTFRCDPISEHNRLYWYRQTLGQGPEFLTYFQNEAQLEKSRLLSDRFSAERPKGSFSTLEIQRTEQGDSAMYLCASRHAGREDSPLHFGNGTRLTVT.

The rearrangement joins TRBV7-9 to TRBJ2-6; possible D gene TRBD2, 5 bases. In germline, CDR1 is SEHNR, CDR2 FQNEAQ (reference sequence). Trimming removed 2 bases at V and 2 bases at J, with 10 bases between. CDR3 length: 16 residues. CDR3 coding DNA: TGTGCCAGCAGCTTAAGATCGAGGGCTGGGGCCAACGTCCTGACTTTC. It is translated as CASSLRSRAGANVLTF.

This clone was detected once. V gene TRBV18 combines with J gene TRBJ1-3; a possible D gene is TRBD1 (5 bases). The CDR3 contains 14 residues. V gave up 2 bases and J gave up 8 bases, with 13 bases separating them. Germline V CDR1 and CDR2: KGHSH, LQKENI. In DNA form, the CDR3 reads TGTGCCAGCTCACCAAGGACAAATGGCGACACCATATATTTT. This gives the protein CASSPRTNGDTIYF.

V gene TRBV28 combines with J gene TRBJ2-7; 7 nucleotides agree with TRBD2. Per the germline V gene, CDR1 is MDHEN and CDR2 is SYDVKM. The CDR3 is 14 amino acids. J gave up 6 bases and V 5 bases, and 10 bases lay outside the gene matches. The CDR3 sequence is CASSPVTSTGEQYF. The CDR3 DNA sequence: TGTGCCAGCAGTCCGGTGACTAGCACGGGCGAGCAGTACTTC.

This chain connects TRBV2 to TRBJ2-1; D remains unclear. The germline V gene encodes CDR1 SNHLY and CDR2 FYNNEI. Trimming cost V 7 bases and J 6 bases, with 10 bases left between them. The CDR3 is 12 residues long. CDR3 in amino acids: CASISGVNEQFF. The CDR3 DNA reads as TGTGCCAGCATCTCAGGTGTCAATGAGCAGTTCTTC.

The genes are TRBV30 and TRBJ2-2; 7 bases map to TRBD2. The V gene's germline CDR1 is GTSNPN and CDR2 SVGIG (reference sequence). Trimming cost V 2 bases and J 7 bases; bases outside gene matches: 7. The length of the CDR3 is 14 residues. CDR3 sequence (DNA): TGTGCCTGGAGTTCGACTAGCAGCCACGGGGAGCTGTTTTTT. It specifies CAWSSTSSHGELFF.

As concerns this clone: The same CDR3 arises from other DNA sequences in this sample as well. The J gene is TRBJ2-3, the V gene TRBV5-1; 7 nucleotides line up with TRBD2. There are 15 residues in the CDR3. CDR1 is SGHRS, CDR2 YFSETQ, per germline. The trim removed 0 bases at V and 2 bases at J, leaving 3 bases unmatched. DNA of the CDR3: TGCGCCAGCAGCTTGGCGGGGGGAGACACAGATACGCAGTATTTT. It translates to CASSLAGGDTDTQYF.

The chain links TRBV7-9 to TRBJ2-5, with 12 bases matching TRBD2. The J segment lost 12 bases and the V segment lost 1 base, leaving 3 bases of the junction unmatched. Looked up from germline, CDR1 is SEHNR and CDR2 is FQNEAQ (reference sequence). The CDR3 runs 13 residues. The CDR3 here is CASSLGLAGDKYF. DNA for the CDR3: TGTGCCAGCAGCTTAGGACTAGCGGGGGATAAGTACTTC.

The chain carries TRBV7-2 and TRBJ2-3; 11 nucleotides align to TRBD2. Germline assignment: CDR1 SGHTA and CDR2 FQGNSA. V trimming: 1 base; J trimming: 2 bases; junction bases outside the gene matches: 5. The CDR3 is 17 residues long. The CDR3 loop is CASSLELAGAYTDTQYF. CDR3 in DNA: TGTGCCAGCAGCTTAGAACTAGCGGGGGCGTACACAGATACGCAGTATTTT. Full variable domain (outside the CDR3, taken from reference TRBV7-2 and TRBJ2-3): GAGVSQSPSNKVTEKGKDVELRCDPISGHTALYWYRQSLGQGLEFLIYFQGNSAPDKSGLPSDRFSAERTGGSVSTLTIQRTQQEDSAVYLCASSLELAGAYTDTQYFGPGTRLTVL.